These T cell receptor beta chains were read from a single sample in a study of T cell responses to AZD1222 COVID-19 vaccine. Some clones are missing from TCRdb's copy, which holds only in-frame ones; the method was immunoSEQ multiplex PCR. Of some 94,000 clones listed, 70% to 90% are singletons. The source was peripheral blood, collected on day 0 of AZD1222 vaccination. These receptors all stem from an adult in good health. CDR3s include the opening cysteine and the closing phenylalanine or tryptophan. D genes are given only for firm matches. Not all rows give a size; the values are once, few, many and, for expanded clones, a class.

DNA: TGTGCCAGCAGTTACCAGGGGCGCGCCCCCTACGAGCAGTACTTC; CDR3: CASSYQGRAPYEQYF; J: TRBJ2-7; D: NA; size: few; V: TRBV6-2/TRBV6-3
DNA: TGTGCCAGCAGCCAACCTTTGGGCGGGAGAGTCACAGATACGCAGTATTTT; CDR3: CASSQPLGGRVTDTQYF; J: TRBJ2-3; D: TRBD2; size: once; V: TRBV3-1/TRBV3-2
DNA: TGTGCCAGCAGCCTTGAGGGGGCCCGCGCCCACGAGCAGTTCTTC; CDR3: CASSLEGARAHEQFF; J: TRBJ2-1; D: TRBD1; size: NA; V: TRBV3-1/TRBV3-2
DNA: TGTGCCAGCAGCCAAGGCGGCTTTGGGAGAGAGACCCAGTACTTC; CDR3: CASSQGGFGRETQYF; J: TRBJ2-5; D: NA; size: NA; V: TRBV3-1/TRBV3-2
DNA: TGTGCTAGTGGTTTGGGCGGGGTAAATGAGCAGTTCTTC; CDR3: CASGLGGVNEQFF; J: TRBJ2-1; D: NA; size: once; V: TRBV12-5
DNA: TGTGCCAGCAGCCTGGGCGGCGGGACAGAAGCTTTCTTT; CDR3: CASSLGGGTEAFF; J: TRBJ1-1; D: NA; size: NA; V: TRBV5-6
DNA: TGTGCCAGCAGCCCACCTGGACAGGGAGGGCCTGGAAACACCATATATTTT; CDR3: CASSPPGQGGPGNTIYF; J: TRBJ1-3; D: TRBD1; size: NA; V: TRBV5-6
DNA: TGTGCCAGCAGCGTAGGTGCATATGGGAGTAACGCTGAAGCTTTCTTT; CDR3: CASSVGAYGSNAEAFF; J: TRBJ1-1; D: NA; size: NA; V: TRBV9
DNA: TGTGCCAGCAGCCAAGAGGATTCTAGCGGGTCCTACGAGCAGTACTTC; CDR3: CASSQEDSSGSYEQYF; J: TRBJ2-7; D: TRBD2; size: NA; V: TRBV4-2
DNA: TGCAGCGTTAACACCAACAGGGGGCGGACAGATACGCAGTATTTT; CDR3: CSVNTNRGRTDTQYF; J: TRBJ2-3; D: TRBD1; size: NA; V: TRBV29-1
DNA: TGTGCCAGCAGCTCTGGGGGAACCGGGGAGCTGTTTTTT; CDR3: CASSSGGTGELFF; J: TRBJ2-2; D: NA; size: NA; V: TRBV11-3
DNA: TGTGCCAGCAGCTCGCCCAAGGGGACCGCGGCGGATACGCAGTATTTT; CDR3: CASSSPKGTAADTQYF; J: TRBJ2-3; D: NA; size: NA; V: TRBV7-3
DNA: TGTGCCAGCAGTGACCCGGGACTAGCTAATACTGAGCAGTTCTTC; CDR3: CASSDPGLANTEQFF; J: TRBJ2-1; D: TRBD2; size: NA; V: TRBV2
DNA: TGCAGCGTTGAAAGGTCCTCGAACACTGAAGCTTTCTTT; CDR3: CSVERSSNTEAFF; J: TRBJ1-1; D: NA; size: NA; V: TRBV29-1
DNA: TGTGCCAGCAGCCAAGAGGCCGGGTTCGCTGTCGGGGAGCTGTTTTTT; CDR3: CASSQEAGFAVGELFF; J: TRBJ2-2; D: NA; size: NA; V: TRBV3-1/TRBV3-2
DNA: TGTGCCAGCACCCCCGGGTGGACTAGCAAAACAGATACGCAGTATTTT; CDR3: CASTPGWTSKTDTQYF; J: TRBJ2-3; D: TRBD2; size: NA; V: TRBV7-2
DNA: TGTGCCAGCAGCCAGGGGTTAGGGGTGAACACTGAAGCTTTCTTT; CDR3: CASSQGLGVNTEAFF; J: TRBJ1-1; D: NA; size: NA; V: TRBV7-3
DNA: TGTGCCAGCAGCAAAGGAATTTGGGACACTGAAGCTTTCTTT; CDR3: CASSKGIWDTEAFF; J: TRBJ1-1; D: NA; size: NA; V: TRBV14
DNA: TGTGCCAGCAGCTTAAGCCAGGGGATTCGTGAGACTTTCTTT; CDR3: CASSLSQGIRETFF; J: TRBJ1-1; D: NA; size: NA; V: TRBV7-9
DNA: TGTGCCAGCAGTGAAAGCGGCAGGCAAGAGACCCAGTACTTC; CDR3: CASSESGRQETQYF; J: TRBJ2-5; D: NA; size: NA; V: TRBV6-1
DNA: TGTGCCAGCAGTCCCTGGGGGGGAGAGCAGTTCTTC; CDR3: CASSPWGGEQFF; J: TRBJ2-1; D: TRBD2; size: once; V: TRBV27
DNA: TGTGCCAGCAGCGTGAGGAGGGATAACACCGGGGAGCTGTTTTTT; CDR3: CASSVRRDNTGELFF; J: TRBJ2-2; D: NA; size: NA; V: TRBV9
DNA: TGTGCCAGCAGCTTGGGGGGCTACGAGCAGTACTTC; CDR3: CASSLGGYEQYF; J: TRBJ2-7; D: NA; size: NA; V: TRBV5-4
DNA: TGTGCCAGCAGCCACGCGGGAGGGGGGGAGCAGTTCTTC; CDR3: CASSHAGGGEQFF; J: TRBJ2-1; D: TRBD2; size: NA; V: TRBV14
DNA: TGCGCCAGCAGCTTGGGAGGCCGGGGCACAGATACGCAGTATTTT; CDR3: CASSLGGRGTDTQYF; J: TRBJ2-3; D: NA; size: NA; V: TRBV5-1
DNA: TGTGCCAGCAGTTCCACAGCCGGATATGAGCAGTTCTTC; CDR3: CASSSTAGYEQFF; J: TRBJ2-1; D: NA; size: NA; V: TRBV6-6
DNA: TGTGCCAGCAGCTTAGATAGCGTTATCTCCTACTATGGCTACACCTTC; CDR3: CASSLDSVISYYGYTF; J: TRBJ1-2; D: NA; size: NA; V: TRBV11-2
DNA: TGTGCCACACGGAAGGGGGCGAACTATGGCTACACCTTC; CDR3: CATRKGANYGYTF; J: TRBJ1-2; D: TRBD1; size: once; V: TRBV24-1
DNA: TGTGCCAGTAATTATGGGGAAAGTACCTACAATGAGCAGTTCTTC; CDR3: CASNYGESTYNEQFF; J: TRBJ2-1; D: NA; size: NA; V: TRBV19
DNA: TGTGCCAGCAGTTTATATTCTACCGGGACAGGGGAAGGCTACACCTTC; CDR3: CASSLYSTGTGEGYTF; J: TRBJ1-2; D: TRBD1; size: few; V: TRBV27
DNA: TGTGCCAGCAGCTTAGTGCGGGGGGAGAACACCGGGGAGCTGTTTTTT; CDR3: CASSLVRGENTGELFF; J: TRBJ2-2; D: TRBD2; size: NA; V: TRBV7-6
DNA: TGTGCCAGCAGCGTGTGGACAGCGGACGGCTATGGCTACACCTTC; CDR3: CASSVWTADGYGYTF; J: TRBJ1-2; D: NA; size: NA; V: TRBV13
DNA: TGTGCCAGCAACCCCGGGACAGCTAATTCACCCCTCCACTTT; CDR3: CASNPGTANSPLHF; J: TRBJ1-6; D: TRBD1; size: NA; V: TRBV5-4
DNA: TGTGCCAGCAGTAGTCCGGGACCTATGGGAAACACTGAAGCTTTCTTT; CDR3: CASSSPGPMGNTEAFF; J: TRBJ1-1; D: NA; size: NA; V: TRBV2
DNA: TGCGCCAGCAGCCAAGACAGGAGCTCTGGAAACACCATATATTTT; CDR3: CASSQDRSSGNTIYF; J: TRBJ1-3; D: NA; size: NA; V: TRBV4-1
DNA: TGTGCCAGCACCGTTGAGGGACGGTCCTACGAGCAGTACTTC; CDR3: CASTVEGRSYEQYF; J: TRBJ2-7; D: NA; size: once; V: TRBV5-6
DNA: TGTGCCAGCAGTTCGGCGGGAGGGGGCTACAATGAGCAGTTCTTC; CDR3: CASSSAGGGYNEQFF; J: TRBJ2-1; D: TRBD2; size: NA; V: TRBV6-5
DNA: TGTGCCAGCAGCGTGGACGGGAGAAACACCATATATTTT; CDR3: CASSVDGRNTIYF; J: TRBJ1-3; D: NA; size: NA; V: TRBV11-2
DNA: TGTGCCAGCAGCTTAGGCCCAGGAATGAGCTCTGGAAACACCATATATTTT; CDR3: CASSLGPGMSSGNTIYF; J: TRBJ1-3; D: NA; size: NA; V: TRBV11-3
DNA: TGTGCCAGCAGCCAAGATCTCCCCAGAAACACCATATATTTT; CDR3: CASSQDLPRNTIYF; J: TRBJ1-3; D: NA; size: NA; V: TRBV3-1/TRBV3-2
DNA: TGTGCCAGCAGCCACGGACAGGGCGACTTTGGTGGAGCTGAAGCTTTCTTT; CDR3: CASSHGQGDFGGAEAFF; J: TRBJ1-1; D: TRBD1; size: NA; V: TRBV2